The rows below give T cell receptor beta chains drawn from one sample of a study of shared clonotypes between healthy human individuals. Sequencing was performed with immunoSEQ multiplex PCR; in TCRdb, only in-frame clones are kept and a portion is missing. The table lists about 2.1 million clones, roughly 95% of them singletons. Sequencing was carried out using naive CD8+ T cells from PBMCs. The receptors derive from a man in his late teens or twenties in good health. Some clones in this sample may be carry-over from other donors' samples. Each CDR3 is given with its conserved first and last residue. The order of the fields is D gene, J gene, V gene, CDR3 DNA, CDR3 protein. A D gene is named only where the DNA matches it firmly.

>-|TRBJ2-3|TRBV7-9
TGTGCCAGCAGCTCCCGATGGGACCGCACAGATACGCAGTATTTT
CASSSRWDRTDTQYF
>-|TRBJ1-2|TRBV19
TGTGCCAGTAGTATCGGGACCAACTATGGCTACACCTTC
CASSIGTNYGYTF
>-|TRBJ2-7|TRBV13
TGTGCCAGCAGCTTAGGCTACAGAACCTACGAGCAGTACTTC
CASSLGYRTYEQYF
>-|TRBJ2-7|TRBV28
TGTGCCAGCAGCCCCTCCGCAGGGGTGGTAAACGAGCAGTACTTC
CASSPSAGVVNEQYF
>-|TRBJ1-2|TRBV13
TGTGCCAGCAGCAACAGACAGTCACCGGTTGGCTACACCTTC
CASSNRQSPVGYTF
>-|TRBJ2-7|TRBV27
TGTGCCAGCAGTTTAGACGGAAGCTCCTACGAGCAGTACTTC
CASSLDGSSYEQYF
>-|TRBJ2-2|TRBV10-3
TGTGCCATCAGTGAGGTGACTAGCACCGGGGAGCTGTTTTTT
CAISEVTSTGELFF
>-|TRBJ2-3|TRBV19
TGTGCCAGTAGTATAGCAATTGGCGGGAGCACAGATACGCAGTATTTT
CASSIAIGGSTDTQYF
>-|TRBJ2-1|TRBV7-9
TGTGCCAGCAGCCGCCCCGTGGGCAATGAGCAGTTCTTC
CASSRPVGNEQFF
>-|TRBJ1-1|TRBV15
TGTGCCACCAGCGATCCCCGGGACCTGAACACTGAAGCTTTCTTT
CATSDPRDLNTEAFF
>-|TRBJ2-7|TRBV29-1
TGCAGCGTTGAAGAACCGCGACAGTCCTCCTACGAGCAGTACTTC
CSVEEPRQSSYEQYF
>-|TRBJ2-1|TRBV11-1
TGTGCCAGCAGCTTGTCTACTAGCTCGGTTTACAATGAGCAGTTCTTC
CASSLSTSSVYNEQFF
>-|TRBJ1-3|TRBV9
TGTGCCAGCAGCCTACGTCTGGACGGTCAAACTGGAAACACCATATATTTT
CASSLRLDGQTGNTIYF
>-|TRBJ1-1|TRBV5-6
TGTGCCAGCAGCCCCCAGCCCGGGAACACTGAAGCTTTCTTT
CASSPQPGNTEAFF